These 2 T cell receptor beta chains were sequenced from one sample in a study of blood T cells in healthy people across ages. Combining a sample-barcoded 5' primer with a J-beta primer mix, a second PCR ran for about 6 to 11 cycles. MiXCR, applied by TCRdb to the 5' RACE reads, yields one record per CDR3 protein. The table shows over 750,000 distinct CDR3 sequences, with 20% to 25% occurring only once. This sample also appeared in a second study, on T cells of mothers and their children.

The source material was blood. All receptors come from a boy aged 5 to 17 in good health.

The V gene is TRBV7-9, the J gene TRBJ2-7; TRBD2 aligns across 8 bases. V was clipped by 1 base and J by 3 bases; unmatched bases: 5. Germline values: CDR1 SEHNR, CDR2 FQNEAQ (reference sequence). There are 15 residues in the CDR3. CDR3 nucleotides: TGTGCCAGCAGCTTAGGGCGGGGGGCAGTCTACGAGCAGTACTTC. This gives the protein CASSLGRGAVYEQYF. The full variable domain, in which reference TRBV7-9 and TRBJ2-7 provide the parts outside the CDR3, is DTGVSQNPRHKITKRGQNVTFRCDPISEHNRLYWYRQTLGQGPEFLTYFQNEAQLEKSRLLSDRFSAERPKGSFSTLEIQRTEQGDSAMYLCASSLGRGAVYEQYFGPGTRLTVT.

The chain carries TRBV6-5 and TRBJ1-2; D gene ambiguous. The germline CDR1 and CDR2 sequences are MNHEY and SVGAGI. The CDR3 loop spans 12 amino acids. The germline V and J ends were trimmed by 6 bases and 6 bases, with 11 bases remaining between them. CDR3 loop: CASSPWGDGYTF. CDR3 bases: TGTGCCAGCAGCCCCTGGGGTGATGGCTACACCTTC.